Listed below are T cell receptor beta chains from one sample, sequenced in a study of cytomegalovirus exposure and HLA in healthy donors. Here immunoSEQ multiplex PCR was the method, and the copy in TCRdb shows in-frame clones only, minus some. The profile covers about 220,000 clones, with approximately 83% appearing a single time and roughly 0.75% taken by the ten largest. The sample was PBMCs. These receptors all stem from a boy aged 2 to 10 in good health and CMV-seronegative. Both conserved end residues are part of each CDR3. Size is stated for part of the rows, as once, few or many counts, or as a class when the clone is expanded.

clone_size	j_call	v_call	cdr3_aa
NA	NA	TRBV27	CASMEGISYEQYF
few	TRBJ1-1	TRBV19	CASERGTEAFF
NA	TRBJ2-1	TRBV5-6	CASSFISGTSHNEQFF
once	TRBJ2-2	TRBV27	CATSFGTNTGELFF
NA	TRBJ1-1	TRBV6-1	CASKPGAGEFAFF
few	TRBJ2-7	TRBV10-3	CAINSGPTSDPYEQYF
NA	TRBJ2-7	TRBV9	CASSVATGYAYEQYF
NA	TRBJ2-7	TRBV9	CASNPAPEREYEQYF
NA	TRBJ1-2	TRBV7-8	CASSHQTGVNYGYTF
NA	TRBJ2-3	TRBV19	CASSVTRGRSDTQYF
NA	TRBJ2-3	TRBV9	CASSPRTVPSTDTQYF
NA	TRBJ2-5	TRBV30	CAWNPGTPQETQYF
few	TRBJ1-5	TRBV2	CASSGGQSNQPQHF
NA	TRBJ1-1	TRBV25-1	CASSELAGSHEAFF
few	TRBJ2-1	TRBV6-5	CASSYLAGGGNEQFF
few	TRBJ2-7	TRBV4-2	CASSQDGYEQYF
NA	TRBJ2-1	TRBV4-1	CASSHGPTSGSNDEQFF
NA	TRBJ1-1	TRBV29-1	CSVLVNTEAFF
NA	TRBJ2-5	TRBV5-6	CASTRDSRETQYF
NA	TRBJ1-1	TRBV12-5	CASGPPSWWSENTEAFF
NA	TRBJ1-3	TRBV30	CAWKLGSSGNTIYF
few	TRBJ2-6	TRBV7-9	CASSSTGTSASGANVLTF
NA	TRBJ1-2	TRBV28	CASSSPIGETNYGYTF
NA	TRBJ2-7	TRBV2	CASSGSAYEQYF
NA	TRBJ2-7	TRBV14	CASSQERGDYEQYF
once	TRBJ1-1	TRBV23-1	CASSEQGTEAFF
NA	TRBJ2-3	TRBV7-8	CASSLEEGDTQYF
NA	TRBJ2-3	TRBV11-3	CASSIQGGRTDTQYF
NA	TRBJ2-1	TRBV29-1	CSVEDERTSANEQFF
NA	TRBJ2-1	TRBV28	CASRPGGYNEQFF
NA	TRBJ2-7	TRBV7-2	CASSLGLAGDYEQYF
NA	TRBJ2-3	TRBV5-1	CASSLDLAGAGTDTQYF
NA	NA	TRBV2	CASSAYSGSISYEQYF
NA	TRBJ2-5	TRBV5-6	CASRRGLETQYF
NA	TRBJ2-7	TRBV7-8	CASSPRTGKSYEQYF
once	TRBJ2-3	TRBV7-9	CASSLQVEGTQYF
NA	TRBJ1-1	TRBV5-6	CASSPTGDTEAFF
NA	TRBJ1-4	TRBV4-1	CASSQDVRGMLFF
NA	TRBJ1-1	TRBV12-5	CASGPERGTRGTEAFF
NA	TRBJ2-3	TRBV14	CASSPGVDTQYF
NA	TRBJ1-6	TRBV5-1	CASSLAGTGLNSPLHF
once	TRBJ2-1	TRBV18	CASSPQADHNEQFF
NA	TRBJ2-5	TRBV30	CAWSVLAEETQYF
NA	TRBJ2-3	TRBV27	CASSPGGGTDTQYF
NA	TRBJ2-2	TRBV9	CASSSQGGTGELFF
NA	TRBJ1-1	TRBV7-9	CASRTGPFTEAFF
few	TRBJ2-1	TRBV12-5	CASGGTSGTSYNEQFF
NA	TRBJ2-1	TRBV1	CTSSQGTSGRAANEQFF
few	TRBJ1-1	TRBV4-1	CASSQEVRGVEAFF
NA	TRBJ2-1	TRBV5-1	CASSLSGANNEQFF
NA	TRBJ1-1	TRBV9	CASSVGGMDFSKTEAFF